This T cell receptor (beta chain) was documented in a study of blood T cell repertoires in COVID-19. Libraries were prepared by immunoSEQ multiplex PCR; TCRdb keeps only in-frame clonotypes and omits some of them. This sample has fewer than 250,000 clones, with 84% found just once. CDR1 is SGHRS, CDR2 YFSETQ, per germline. There are 15 residues in the CDR3. The germline V and J ends were trimmed by 0 bases and 8 bases, with 14 bases remaining between them. Sample: PBMCs or T cells enriched from blood (not recorded which). The TCR originated in a woman in her 30s who had recovered from COVID-19. J is TRBJ1-4 and V is TRBV5-1; perhaps TRBD1 as D (5 bases). CDR3 nucleotides: TGCGCCAGCAGCTTGGAAGGCGGGGGACCGGAAAAACTGTTTTTT. This encodes CASSLEGGGPEKLFF. Full variable domain (missing parts from reference TRBV5-1 and TRBJ1-4): KAGVTQTPRYLIKTRGQQVTLSCSPISGHRSVSWYQQTPGQGLQFLFEYFSETQRNKGNFPGRFSGRQFSNSRSEMNVSTLELGDSALYLCASSLEGGGPEKLFFGSGTQLSVL.